This T cell receptor (beta chain) was retrieved from a study of cytomegalovirus exposure and HLA in healthy donors. Study as a whole: From donors who were HLA-typed, an early data release held 81 million or so unique TCRs. Study-level findings and limits: In vitro confirmation showed a few CMV-associated chains to be CMV antigen specific.

With regard to this clone: As yet, its antigen is unknown.

Vbeta (60) and Jbeta (13) primers were used in the PCR. The table came from immunoSEQ multiplex PCR; TCRdb's copy has only in-frame clones and leaves some out. The specimen's table records some 41,000 clones. CDR1 and CDR2 from the germline V gene are SGHVS and FNYEAQ. The CDR3 contains 15 residues. Trimming removed 7 bases from V and 2 bases from J, with 16 bases in between. Sample: PBMCs. This chain uses TRBV7-6 with TRBJ2-3, with D unclear. The sequence came from a male donor in good health and CMV-seronegative. CDR3 DNA sequence: TGTGCCAGCACGGCAACGACACTCTTCACAGATACGCAGTATTTT. Its translation: CASTATTLFTDTQYF.